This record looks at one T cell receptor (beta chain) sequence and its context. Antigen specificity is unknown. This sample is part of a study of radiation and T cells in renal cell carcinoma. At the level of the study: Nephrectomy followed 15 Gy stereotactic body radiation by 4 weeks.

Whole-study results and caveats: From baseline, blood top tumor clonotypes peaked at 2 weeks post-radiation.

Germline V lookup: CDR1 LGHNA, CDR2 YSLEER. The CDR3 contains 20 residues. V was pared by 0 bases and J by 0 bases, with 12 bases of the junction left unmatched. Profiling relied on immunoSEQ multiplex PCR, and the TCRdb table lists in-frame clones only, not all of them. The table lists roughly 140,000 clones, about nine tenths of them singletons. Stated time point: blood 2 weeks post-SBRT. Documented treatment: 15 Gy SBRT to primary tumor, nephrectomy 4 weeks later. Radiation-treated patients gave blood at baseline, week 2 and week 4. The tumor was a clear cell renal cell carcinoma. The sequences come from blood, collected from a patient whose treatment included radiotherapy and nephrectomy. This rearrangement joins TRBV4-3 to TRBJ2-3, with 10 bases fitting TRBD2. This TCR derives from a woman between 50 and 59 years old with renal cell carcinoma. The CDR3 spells CASSQDTSVAGGTSTDTQYF. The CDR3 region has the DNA TGCGCCAGCAGCCAAGATACTTCGGTAGCGGGGGGTACTAGCACAGATACGCAGTATTTT.